This T cell receptor (beta chain) was identified in a study of blood T cells in healthy people across ages. This clonotype was counted between two and nine times. This CDR3 has 16 amino acids. The J segment lost 6 bases and the V segment lost 1 base, leaving 3 bases of the junction unmatched. CDR1 is LGHDT, CDR2 YNNKEL, per germline (reference sequence). The use of a sample-barcoded 5' primer and a J-beta primer mix characterized a second PCR of 7 to 11 cycles. One entry per CDR3 protein, called by TCRdb with MiXCR from the 5' RACE reads. The data contain around 700,000 distinct CDR3 sequences, 20% to 30% of them seen just once; the ten biggest clones take up under 10%. The same data also contributed to another study, on T cells of mothers and their children. From that paper: Three healthy Caucasian mothers and their six children donated. Each 15 ul cDNA reaction used roughly 1.5 ug RNA; all RNA was used. The second PCR used the M1S primer, and this primer added sample barcodes and 2-4 random nucleotides.

The TCR originated in a boy aged 10-17 years in good health. The sequenced sample was blood. The rearrangement uses TRBV3-1 and TRBJ2-1; 13 bases line up with TRBD2. DNA of the CDR3: TGTGCCAGCAGCCAAGGGGGACTAGCGGGGACCAATGAGCAGTTCTTC. Amino acids: CASSQGGLAGTNEQFF.